This entry is about one T cell receptor (beta chain). The data are from a study of beta chain features in type 1 diabetes. The CDR3 contains 17 residues. The V segment lost 0 bases and the J segment 4 bases; nucleotides outside the gene matches: 4. Germline CDR1 reads SGHTS; CDR2 reads YDEGEE. The entirety of the isolated RNA underwent reverse transcription, so expressed TCRB transcripts were sequenced. Only in-frame clones appear in the TCRdb table, and some are missing; sequencing was by immunoSEQ multiplex PCR. The profile shows around 340,000 clones, roughly a fifth of them singletons. The rearrangement uses TRBV5-8 and TRBJ2-3; 14 nucleotides line up with TRBD2. The clonotype originates from a woman younger than 35 in good health. Sequenced sample: naive CD4+ T cells from blood. CDR3: CASSLAGTSGGPDTQYF. Written as DNA, the CDR3 is TGTGCCAGCAGCTTGGCCGGGACTAGCGGGGGCCCAGATACGCAGTATTTT.